The clone carrying this T cell receptor delta chain was observed a handful of times. The protein recorded in TCRdb matches a much larger clone and deviates from this DNA's translation at residue 13, suggesting a read error; the protein here is obtained by translating the DNA. With 5 bases clipped from V and 0 bases from J, the junction kept 21 bases outside the gene matches. This CDR3 contains 21 residues. The germline gives CDR1 TSWWSYY, CDR2 QGS. These data are taken from a study of human gamma delta and Vdelta1 T cells. TCRdb re-processed the PCR reads using CATT. This table holds 3,500 to 4,500 delta-chain clones, more than 20% found once.

This TCR was sampled from a human donor in good health. The gene calls are TRDV1 and TRDJ1, with TRDD3 matching 10 bases. Input material: naive CD27+ Vdelta1 gamma-delta T cells from blood. The CDR3 loop reads CALGTGDTLRAPAKYTDKLIF. CDR3 DNA sequence: TGTGCTCTTGGGACGGGGGATACGCTTAGGGCCCCCGCAAAGTACACCGATAAACTCATCTTT.